Included here is one T cell receptor beta chain sequence, with context. Antigen unknown. The CDR3 has 15 amino acids. cDNA synthesis was performed in eight separate reactions for each sample. TCRdb reworked the 5' RACE reads into one entry per CDR3 protein, no DNA. This sample's table has 350,000 to 550,000 distinct CDR3 sequences. The data were taken from a study of monozygotic twins with inflammatory bowel disease. Study results and caveats: Especially where disease activity was present, IBD patients had fewer clonotypes in common with others than healthy twins did.

The chain has TRBV12-3 or TRBV12-4 and TRBJ2-4. This receptor was taken from a human donor with ulcerative colitis or Crohn's disease, or a healthy co-twin of an affected twin (not recorded which). The sample taken for sequencing was blood. CDR3 sequence reads: CASGQLGLAKNIQYF.